This passage covers 6 T cell receptor beta chains from one sample sequenced in a study of cytomegalovirus exposure and HLA in healthy donors. The PCR was carried out with 60 Vbeta primers and 13 Jbeta primers. Assay: immunoSEQ multiplex PCR; the TCRdb copy retains only in-frame clones and omits some. The sample includes 130,000 to 150,000 clones, about 73% of them seen just once. The sequenced sample was PBMCs. These receptors were obtained from a man aged 40-55 years in good health and CMV-seropositive.

The gene calls are TRBV7-9 and TRBJ1-2, with D possibly being TRBD1 (5 bases). Looked up from germline, CDR1 is SEHNR and CDR2 is FQNEAQ (reference sequence). This CDR3 has 13 amino acids. V gave up 5 bases and J gave up 0 bases, with 7 bases separating them. In DNA, the CDR3 is TGTGCCAGCAGCAGGGGCCCTAACTATGGCTACACCTTC. Residues: CASSRGPNYGYTF.

This chain links TRBV18 with TRBJ2-1; D is perhaps TRBD2 (5 bases). Germline V gene lookup returns CDR1 KGHSH and CDR2 LQKENI. V dropped 3 bases and J dropped 8 bases, with 11 bases sitting between them. The CDR3 covers 13 residues. The CDR3 DNA sequence: TGTGCCAGCTCACCCCTTAGCGCCCATGAGCAGTTCTTC. Translating it yields CASSPLSAHEQFF.

The chain has TRBV15 and TRBJ1-5; a possible D gene is TRBD1 (5 bases). This CDR3 comprises 16 residues. The V end lost 4 bases, the J end lost 3 bases, and 16 bases lay between the germline ends. Germline V CDR1 and CDR2: LNHNV, YYDKDF (reference sequence). CDR3 in amino acids: CATSKTWGGYNQPQHF. The CDR3 bases are TGTGCCACCAGCAAGACCTGGGGGGGTTACAATCAGCCCCAGCATTTT. The full variable domain, its missing parts supplied by reference TRBV15 and TRBJ1-5, is DAMVIQNPRYQVTQFGKPVTLSCSQTLNHNVMYWYQQKSSQAPKLLFHYYDKDFNNEADTPDNFQSRRPNTSFCFLDIRSPGLGDTAMYLCATSKTWGGYNQPQHFGDGTRLSIL.

The rearrangement links TRBV5-1 to TRBJ1-1, with TRBD1 matching over 11 bases. With V trimmed by 0 bases and J by 3 bases, 4 bases remained unmatched. The CDR3 has 16 amino acids. CDR1 is SGHRS and CDR2 is YFSETQ in the germline V gene. Here the CDR3 DNA reads TGCGCCAGCAGCTTGGGGGGGACAGGGGGATACACTGAAGCTTTCTTT. This codes for CASSLGGTGGYTEAFF.

This chain connects TRBV5-4 to TRBJ2-3; 8 bases are a match to TRBD2. V was pared by 0 bases and J by 0 bases, with 3 bases of the junction left unmatched. The V gene's germline CDR1 is SGHNT and CDR2 YYREEE (reference sequence). The CDR3 loop spans 16 amino acids. The chain's CDR3 is CASSLGLARSTDTQYF. The CDR3 DNA reads as TGTGCCAGCAGCTTGGGACTAGCGCGTAGCACAGATACGCAGTATTTT.

This clone showed up just a few times. J is TRBJ2-7 and V is TRBV13; maybe TRBD2 (6 bases). This CDR3 comprises 17 residues. Germline lookup yields CDR1 PRHDT and CDR2 FYEKMQ (reference sequence). V shed 1 base and J shed 1 base, with 17 bases lying between them. In DNA form, the CDR3 reads TGTGCCAGCAGCTTAGTCCGGGGGAGTACCCAATCCTACGAGCAGTACTTC. Its protein product is CASSLVRGSTQSYEQYF.